Each of the 2 T cell receptor beta chains below was sequenced from the same sample in a study of post-analysis software for immune sequencing data. General observations from the study: TRBV5-6, TRBV5-1 and TRBV20-1 belonged to a set of about 5 TRBV segments that were more frequent in patients than controls.

Incorporated into the TCR beta cDNA libraries were unique molecular identifiers, which served to reduce PCR and sequencing biases. TCRdb called the PCR reads again in MiXCR, with one record for every CDR3 protein. The repertoire holds roughly 870,000 distinct CDR3 sequences, with about 53% as singletons. The antigens of these receptors remain unknown. The sequencing sample was made of blood. All receptors derive from a girl between 5 and 17 years old with multiple sclerosis.

V gene TRBV10-3 combines with J gene TRBJ2-2; a weak D match, TRBD2 (5 bases). Looked up from germline, CDR1 is ENHRY and CDR2 is SYGVKD. There are 15 residues in the CDR3. The V end was cut by 7 bases, the J end by 0 bases, with 12 bases between. CDR3 in amino acids: CAIKVSGSNTGELFF. As DNA, the CDR3 is TGTGCCATCAAGGTCTCGGGATCGAACACCGGGGAGCTGTTTTTT.

This clonotype occurred once. The V call is TRBV20-1, the J call TRBJ1-2; tentatively, D is TRBD1 (6 bases). The CDR3 contains 13 residues. Per germline, CDR1 DFQATT and CDR2 SNEGSKA (reference sequence). V dropped 4 bases and J dropped 0 bases, with 9 bases sitting between them. The CDR3: CSATRQANYGYTF. The CDR3 DNA is TGCAGTGCTACCCGACAGGCTAACTATGGCTACACCTTC.